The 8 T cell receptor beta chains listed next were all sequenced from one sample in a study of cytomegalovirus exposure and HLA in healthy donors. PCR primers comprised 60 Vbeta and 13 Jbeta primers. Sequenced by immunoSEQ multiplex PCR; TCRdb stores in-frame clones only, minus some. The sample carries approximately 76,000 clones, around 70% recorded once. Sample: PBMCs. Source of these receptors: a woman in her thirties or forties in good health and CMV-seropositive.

Here the CDR3 reads CASTKDGGGNNEQFF. The CDR3 DNA reads as TGTGCCAGCACAAAGGACGGGGGGGGAAACAATGAGCAGTTCTTC. The gene calls are TRBV7-2 and TRBJ2-1; 8 bases fit TRBD2. V gave up 7 bases and J gave up 5 bases; unmatched junction bases: 10. The CDR3 has 15 residues. Germline loops: CDR1 SGHTA, CDR2 FQGNSA.

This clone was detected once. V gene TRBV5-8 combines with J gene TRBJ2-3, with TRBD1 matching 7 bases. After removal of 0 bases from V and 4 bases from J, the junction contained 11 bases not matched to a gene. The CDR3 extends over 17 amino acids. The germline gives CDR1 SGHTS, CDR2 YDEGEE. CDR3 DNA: TGTGCCAGCAGCTTGGTTCGAGTACAGGGGAAACCAGATACGCAGTATTTT. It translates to CASSLVRVQGKPDTQYF.

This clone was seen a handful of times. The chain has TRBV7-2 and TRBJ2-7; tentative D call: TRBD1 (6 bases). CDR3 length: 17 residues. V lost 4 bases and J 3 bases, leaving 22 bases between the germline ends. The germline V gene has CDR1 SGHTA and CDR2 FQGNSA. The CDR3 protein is CASSSTGPSVTGYEQYF. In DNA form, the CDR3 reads TGTGCCAGCAGCTCCACCGGCCCGAGCGTGACAGGCTACGAGCAGTACTTC. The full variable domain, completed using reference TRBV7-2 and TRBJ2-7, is GAGVSQSPSNKVTEKGKDVELRCDPISGHTALYWYRQSLGQGLEFLIYFQGNSAPDKSGLPSDRFSAERTGGSVSTLTIQRTQQEDSAVYLCASSSTGPSVTGYEQYFGPGTRLTVT.

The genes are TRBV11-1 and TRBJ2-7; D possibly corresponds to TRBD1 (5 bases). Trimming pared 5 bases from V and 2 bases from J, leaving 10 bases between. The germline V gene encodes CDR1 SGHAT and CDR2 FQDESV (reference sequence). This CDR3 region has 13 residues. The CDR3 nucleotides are TGTGCCAGCAGCATGGACACTACCTACGAGCAGTACTTC. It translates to CASSMDTTYEQYF.

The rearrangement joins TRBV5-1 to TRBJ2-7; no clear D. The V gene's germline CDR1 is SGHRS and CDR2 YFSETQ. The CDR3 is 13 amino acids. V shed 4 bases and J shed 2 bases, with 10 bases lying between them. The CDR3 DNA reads TGCGCCAGCAGCCGTAACTTAGCCTACGAGCAGTACTTC. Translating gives CASSRNLAYEQYF. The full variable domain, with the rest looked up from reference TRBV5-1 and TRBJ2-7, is KAGVTQTPRYLIKTRGQQVTLSCSPISGHRSVSWYQQTPGQGLQFLFEYFSETQRNKGNFPGRFSGRQFSNSRSEMNVSTLELGDSALYLCASSRNLAYEQYFGPGTRLTVT.

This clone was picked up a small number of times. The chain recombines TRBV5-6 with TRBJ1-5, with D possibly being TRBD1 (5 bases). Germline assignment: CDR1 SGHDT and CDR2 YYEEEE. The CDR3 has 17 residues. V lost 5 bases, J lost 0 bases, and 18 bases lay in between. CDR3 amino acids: CASRIYSAGNSNQPQHF. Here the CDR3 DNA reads TGTGCCAGCAGGATTTACTCCGCAGGGAATAGCAATCAGCCCCAGCATTTT.

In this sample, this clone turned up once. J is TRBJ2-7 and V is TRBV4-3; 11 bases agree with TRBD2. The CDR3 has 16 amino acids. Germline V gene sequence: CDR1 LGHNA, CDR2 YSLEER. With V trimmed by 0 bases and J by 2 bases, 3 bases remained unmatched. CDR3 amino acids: CASSQDPSGGPYEQYF. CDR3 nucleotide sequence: TGCGCCAGCAGCCAAGACCCTAGCGGGGGGCCCTACGAGCAGTACTTC.

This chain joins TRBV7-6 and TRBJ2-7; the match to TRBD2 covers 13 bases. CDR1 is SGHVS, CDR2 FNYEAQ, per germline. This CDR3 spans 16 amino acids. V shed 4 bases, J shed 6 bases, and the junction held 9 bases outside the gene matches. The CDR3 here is CASSYSTSGGKGEQYF. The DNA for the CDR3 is TGTGCCAGCAGCTACTCGACTAGCGGGGGGAAGGGCGAGCAGTACTTC.